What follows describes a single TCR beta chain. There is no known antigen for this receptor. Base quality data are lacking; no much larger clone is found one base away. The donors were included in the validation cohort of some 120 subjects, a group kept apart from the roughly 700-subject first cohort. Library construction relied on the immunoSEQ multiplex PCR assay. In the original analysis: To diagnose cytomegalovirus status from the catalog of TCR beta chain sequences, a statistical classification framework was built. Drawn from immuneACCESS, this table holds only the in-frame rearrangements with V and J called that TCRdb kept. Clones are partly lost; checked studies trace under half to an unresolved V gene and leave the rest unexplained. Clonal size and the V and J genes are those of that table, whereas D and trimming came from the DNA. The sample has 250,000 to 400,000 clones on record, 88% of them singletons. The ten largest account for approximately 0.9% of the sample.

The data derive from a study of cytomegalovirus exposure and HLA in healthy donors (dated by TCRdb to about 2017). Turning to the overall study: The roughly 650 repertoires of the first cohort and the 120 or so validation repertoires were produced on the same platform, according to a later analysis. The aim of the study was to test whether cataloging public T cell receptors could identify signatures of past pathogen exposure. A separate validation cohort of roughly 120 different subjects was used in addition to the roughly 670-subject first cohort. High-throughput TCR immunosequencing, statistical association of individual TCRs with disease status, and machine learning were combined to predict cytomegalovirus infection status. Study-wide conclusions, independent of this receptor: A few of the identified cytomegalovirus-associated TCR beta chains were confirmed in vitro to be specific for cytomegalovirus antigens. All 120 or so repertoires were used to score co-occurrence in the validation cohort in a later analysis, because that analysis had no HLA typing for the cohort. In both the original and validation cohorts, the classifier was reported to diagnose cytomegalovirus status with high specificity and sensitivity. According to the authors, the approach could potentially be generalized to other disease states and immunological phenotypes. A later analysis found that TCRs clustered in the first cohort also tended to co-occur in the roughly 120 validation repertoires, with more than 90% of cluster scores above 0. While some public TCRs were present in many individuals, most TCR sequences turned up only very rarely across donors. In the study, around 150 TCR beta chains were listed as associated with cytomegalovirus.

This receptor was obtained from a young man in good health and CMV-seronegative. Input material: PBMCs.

The sequence in DNA is TGCGCCAGCAGTGAGACCCACGGGACCGGACTAGCGGGCGGGCATGAGCAGTTCTTC. Its product reads: CASSETHGTGLAGGHEQFF. The sequence is built from TRBV10-2 and TRBJ2-1, with TRBD2 identical over 11 junction bases. Trimming takes 2 bases off V and 8 bases off J; junction bases not matched to a gene: 17. According to the germline V gene, CDR1 reads WSHSY and CDR2 reads SAAADI. Taken from cysteine to phenylalanine, the CDR3 has 19 residues. Of all the DNA, just the CDR3 is kept, 57 bases in frame from base 1.